The 30 T cell receptor beta chains listed next were all sequenced from one sample in a study of T cells expressing NK-cell markers (dated by TCRdb to about 2020). The library was produced with 5' RACE. TCRdb shows the sequencer as Illumina HiSeq 2000. TCRdb reprocessed the reads, and each CDR3 protein sequence is entered once, without DNA. In this sample's table one finds 350,000 to 450,000 distinct CDR3 sequences. The top ten hold around 5.3% of the sample. The specimen was blood T cells: a sorted CD56 or NKG2C T cell subset, CD4+ or CD8+ T cells, or bulk PBMC T cells (not recorded which). The receptors originated from a man between 18 and 69 years old in good health.

The V call is TRBV2, the J call TRBJ2-2; TCRdb calls TRBD1, which cannot be checked without DNA. The CDR3 is 15 residues long. CDR1 and CDR2 (germline): SNHLY, FYNNEI. CDR3 region: CASSDPGQSPGELFF.

The genes are TRBV7-8 and TRBJ2-7; TCRdb gives TRBD2 as the D gene, but with no DNA this cannot be confirmed. Germline V gene lookup returns CDR1 SGHVS and CDR2 FQNEAQ. This CDR3 spans 16 amino acids. CDR3: CASSLVGAGGHYEQYF.

The rearrangement joins TRBV29-1 to TRBJ2-7; TCRdb's D gene call, TRBD2, goes unchecked for lack of DNA. The CDR3 loop spans 16 amino acids. Germline V gene sequence: CDR1 SQVTM, CDR2 ANQGSEA. This CDR3 reads CSFRGTSGGSSYEQYF.

The chain has TRBV15 and TRBJ2-7; the D call of TRBD1 rests on TCRdb alone, since no DNA is present to check it. The germline V gene has CDR1 LNHNV and CDR2 YYDKDF (reference sequence). This CDR3 has 15 residues. CDR3 in amino acids: CATSRSGTGEMEQYF.

The genes are TRBV4-2 and TRBJ2-1; the D call of TRBD2 rests on TCRdb alone, since no DNA is present to check it. CDR1 and CDR2 (germline): LGHNA, YNFKEQ. This CDR3 contains 16 residues. The CDR3 spells CASSQDRLAGGNEQFF.

The chain carries TRBV9 and TRBJ1-2; TCRdb names TRBD1, which stays unverified in the absence of DNA. The CDR3 has 13 residues. The germline gives CDR1 SGDLS, CDR2 YYNGEE. The CDR3 reads CASSVATGGGYTF.

The V gene is TRBV4-2, the J gene TRBJ2-3. CDR1 and CDR2 from the germline V gene are LGHNA and YNFKEQ. The CDR3 sequence is 13 residues long. The CDR3 is CASSQDKGSTQYF.

The gene calls are TRBV5-1 and TRBJ1-4. The CDR3 has 14 residues. Germline V gives CDR1 SGHRS, CDR2 YFSETQ. Here the CDR3 reads CASSFGDVNEKLFF.

The chain uses TRBV6-1 and TRBJ2-7; absent DNA, TCRdb's TRBD1 call cannot be checked. Germline lookup yields CDR1 MNHNS and CDR2 SASEGT. CDR3 size: 14 residues. CDR3 sequence reads: CASSPDRGIYEQYF.

The chain uses TRBV7-9 and TRBJ2-5; TCRdb names TRBD1, which stays unverified in the absence of DNA. Per the germline V gene, CDR1 is SEHNR and CDR2 is FQNEAQ (reference sequence). This CDR3 has 16 amino acids. The CDR3 here is CASSHRTGAYQETQYF.

V is TRBV18 and J is TRBJ2-7; TCRdb returns TRBD1, unconfirmable since there is no DNA. The CDR3 is 13 residues long. The germline gives CDR1 KGHSH, CDR2 LQKENI. CDR3 sequence: CATHPGQSYEQYF.

The gene calls are TRBV2 and TRBJ1-5; TCRdb's D gene call, TRBD1, goes unchecked for lack of DNA. The germline V gene has CDR1 SNHLY and CDR2 FYNNEI. There are 15 residues in the CDR3. The chain's CDR3 is CASRPGTGDFQPQHF.

The gene calls are TRBV10-3 and TRBJ2-1; as DNA is missing, the TRBD1 call by TCRdb cannot be tested. The V gene's germline CDR1 is ENHRY and CDR2 SYGVKD. The CDR3 is made up of 17 amino acids. Here the CDR3 reads CAIAPGGGAVVMNEQFF.

The V gene is TRBV7-3, the J gene TRBJ2-1; TCRdb outputs TRBD1, but without DNA this stays unchecked. Germline V gene sequence: CDR1 SGHTA, CDR2 FQGTGA. The CDR3 loop spans 13 amino acids. Here the CDR3 reads CASSQGSVNEQFF.

V is TRBV5-1 and J is TRBJ1-1; TCRdb designates TRBD1, a call that cannot be tested without DNA. Germline CDR1 and CDR2: SGHRS and YFSETQ. This CDR3 contains 14 residues. CDR3 loop: CASGTGELYTEAFF.

The chain employs TRBV12-3 or TRBV12-4 and TRBJ2-3; as DNA is missing, the TRBD2 call by TCRdb cannot be tested. The CDR3 loop spans 13 amino acids. Here the CDR3 reads CASRLRRGDTQYF.

V and J are TRBV21-1 and TRBJ2-1; TCRdb names TRBD1, which stays unverified in the absence of DNA. TRBV21-1 is a pseudogene locus. The CDR3 runs to 18 residues. The CDR3 is CASSKAPGHYCSYNEQFF.

The chain has TRBV3-1 and TRBJ1-6. The CDR3 consists of 14 residues. CDR1 is LGHDT and CDR2 is YNNKEL in the germline V gene (reference sequence). The CDR3 here is CASSIRFGNSPLHF.

The rearrangement links TRBV5-1 to TRBJ2-1; TCRdb designates TRBD1, a call that cannot be tested without DNA. Germline CDR1 SGHRS, CDR2 YFSETQ. The CDR3 is 16 amino acids. CDR3 residues: CASSLGPGQGANEQFF.

The rearrangement joins TRBV28 to TRBJ2-2; TCRdb indicates TRBD2, and absent DNA this call remains unverified. This CDR3 is built from 14 residues. Germline assignment: CDR1 MDHEN and CDR2 SYDVKM. CDR3 sequence: CASRTTLNTGELFF.

J is TRBJ2-1 and V is TRBV3-1; TCRdb indicates TRBD2, and absent DNA this call remains unverified. CDR3 length: 14 residues. The germline V gene has CDR1 LGHDT and CDR2 YNNKEL (reference sequence). CDR3 amino acids: CASSRLATAGEQFF.

V is TRBV7-2 and J is TRBJ1-6; TCRdb lists TRBD1, though no DNA is available to test this call. The V gene's germline CDR1 is SGHTA and CDR2 FQGNSA. CDR3 size: 13 residues. The CDR3 here is CASSLGQGSPLHF.

The V call is TRBV7-8, the J call TRBJ2-5; without DNA, the TCRdb call of TRBD1 cannot be checked. CDR3 length: 17 amino acids. Germline V lookup: CDR1 SGHVS, CDR2 FQNEAQ. This chain's CDR3 is CASSPRTPSGGDRTQYF.

The chain employs TRBV11-2 and TRBJ2-3; with no DNA, the TCRdb D assignment of TRBD1 cannot be verified. This CDR3 has 15 amino acids. The germline gives CDR1 SGHAT, CDR2 FQNNGV. CDR3 sequence reads: CASSPWMGGADTQYF.

The rearrangement joins TRBV9 to TRBJ2-5; TCRdb indicates TRBD1, and absent DNA this call remains unverified. This CDR3 is built from 14 residues. Germline-derived CDR1 and CDR2 are SGDLS and YYNGEE. CDR3 amino acids: CASSVEVQGETQYF.

V is TRBV5-1 and J is TRBJ1-2; there is no DNA to check the TCRdb D call of TRBD1. The CDR3 extends over 14 amino acids. Germline V CDR1 and CDR2: SGHRS, YFSETQ. This CDR3 is CASSPGHTSNGYTF.

Here the CDR3 reads CSARDPGGLVTEAFF. This sequence joins TRBV20-1 and TRBJ1-1; lacking DNA, the TRBD1 call made by TCRdb goes unchecked. The CDR3 runs 15 residues. Germline assignment: CDR1 DFQATT and CDR2 SNEGSKA (reference sequence).

The CDR3 is CANRAQSSYEQYF. The rearrangement uses TRBV10-3 and TRBJ2-7. The CDR3 consists of 13 residues. Germline CDR1 reads ENHRY; CDR2 reads SYGVKD.

The rearrangement links TRBV13 to TRBJ1-2; absent DNA, TCRdb's TRBD1 call cannot be checked. The CDR3 has 13 residues. CDR1 PRHDT and CDR2 FYEKMQ come from the germline V gene (reference sequence). The CDR3 sequence: CASSWSGAWGYTF.

J is TRBJ2-7 and V is TRBV2; TCRdb gives TRBD2 as the D gene, but with no DNA this cannot be confirmed. Germline loops: CDR1 SNHLY, CDR2 FYNNEI. This CDR3 has 14 residues. CDR3: CASSEEGTSSEQYF.